The subject of this entry is one T cell receptor (beta chain). This CDR3 spans 15 amino acids. The V end was cut by 6 bases, the J end by 0 bases, with 11 bases between. The V gene's germline CDR1 is MNHEY and CDR2 SVGAGI. Within 2 weeks before study entry, exposed participants met a COVID-19 case. This specimen belongs to a study of blood T cell repertoires in COVID-19. Authors' processing steps: Amplifying reference gene primers gave estimates of nucleated cell counts. The method was immunoSEQ multiplex PCR; TCRdb's version includes in-frame clones alone and lacks a portion of them. The V and J calls and clone size were taken over from that table, and D and trimming were inferred from the DNA. In the table there are 400,000 to 500,000 clones, nearly 90% of which are singletons.

The receptor was derived from a woman under 30 who had been exposed to COVID-19. V and J are TRBV6-5 and TRBJ1-4; possibly TRBD1 for D (6 bases). The source material was PBMCs or T cells enriched from blood (not recorded which). The DNA of the CDR3 is TGTGCCAGCAGCAGACGACAGGCAACTAATGAAAAACTGTTTTTT. Protein sequence: CASSRRQATNEKLFF.